The 19 T cell receptor beta chains listed next were all sequenced from one sample in a study of blood T cell repertoires in COVID-19. Sequencing used immunoSEQ multiplex PCR; TCRdb keeps in-frame clones, though not all of them. This sample has under 200,000 clones, with about 88% found just once. The sequencing input was peripheral blood. Receptors originate from a woman older than 75 in a cohort sampled during active or convalescent COVID-19.

V and J are TRBV28 and TRBJ1-2; D gene ambiguous. Trimming shortened V by 2 bases and J by 6 bases, and 7 bases separated the two germline ends. Germline CDR1 MDHEN, CDR2 SYDVKM. The CDR3 length is 12 residues. The CDR3 DNA sequence: TGTGCCAGCAGTTTAGCGGTGAATGGCTACACCTTC. This sequence encodes CASSLAVNGYTF.

This chain joins TRBV21-1 and TRBJ2-7; the table calls TRBD2, which could not be checked here. TRBV21-1 is a pseudogene segment. This CDR3 has 13 amino acids. The CDR3 bases are TGTGCCAGCATGAACGCGGTTTCCCACGAGCAGTACGTC. Translating it yields CASMNAVSHEQYV.

This clone has a handful of counts. The rearrangement links TRBV27 to TRBJ1-3, with D perhaps matching TRBD1 (5 bases). The germline gives CDR1 MNHEY, CDR2 SMNVEV (reference sequence). V lost 6 bases and J lost 2, with 11 bases in between. This CDR3 has 14 amino acids. CDR3 sequence: CASRGWGAGNTIYF. CDR3 bases: TGTGCCAGCAGGGGTTGGGGGGCTGGAAACACCATATATTTT.

The rearrangement uses TRBV6-5 and TRBJ1-2; D possibly corresponds to TRBD1 (5 bases). V was clipped by 0 bases and J by 2 bases, with 7 bases between them. There are 14 residues in the CDR3. Germline CDR1 is MNHEY and CDR2 is SVGAGI. CDR3 in amino acids: CASSYSGGNYGYTF. The CDR3 DNA sequence: TGTGCCAGCAGTTACTCGGGGGGGAACTATGGCTACACCTTC.

The chain carries TRBV4-1 and TRBJ2-4; no clear D. CDR1 and CDR2 (germline): MGHRA, YSYEKL. CDR3 length equals 16 residues. Trimming pared 0 bases from V and 0 bases from J, leaving 9 bases between. The CDR3 nucleotides are TGCGCCAGCAGCCAAGATCTTAAAATAGCCAAAAACATTCAGTACTTC. Translating gives CASSQDLKIAKNIQYF.

The rearrangement links TRBV6-1 to TRBJ1-4, with TRBD1 as a possible D gene (5 bases). V lost 1 base, J lost 7 bases, and 13 bases lay in between. The CDR3 is 15 residues long. Germline V gene lookup returns CDR1 MNHNS and CDR2 SASEGT. CDR3 bases: TGTGCCAGCAGTGAAGTTGCGGGGCTGTTTGAAAAACTGTTTTTT. Translation gives CASSEVAGLFEKLFF.

The chain has TRBV3-1 (or the pseudogene TRBV3-2) and TRBJ1-1; possible D gene TRBD1, 5 bases. This CDR3 spans 14 amino acids. Germline assignment: CDR1 LGHDT and CDR2 YNNKEL (reference sequence). Trimming took off 3 bases at V and 0 bases at J, with 8 bases between the two ends. The CDR3 nucleotides read TGTGCCAGCAGCCATCCAGGGATGAACACTGAAGCTTTCTTT. It specifies CASSHPGMNTEAFF.

The genes are TRBV28 and TRBJ2-5; 11 nucleotides line up with TRBD2. Germline values: CDR1 MDHEN, CDR2 SYDVKM. The CDR3 has 15 residues. Unmatched junction bases numbered 8, after V lost 6 bases and J lost 5 bases. The CDR3 region has the DNA TGTGCCAGCAGCCGTAGCGGGGGGGCCCAGGAGACCCAGTACTTC. This sequence encodes CASSRSGGAQETQYF.

The V and J genes are TRBV5-4 and TRBJ2-3, with D perhaps TRBD2 (5 bases). Germline loops: CDR1 SGHNT, CDR2 YYREEE (reference sequence). V shed 4 bases and J shed 3 bases, with 18 bases lying between them. This CDR3 has 16 residues. The CDR3 protein is CASSLKSAGGTDTQYF. CDR3 nucleotide sequence: TGTGCCAGCAGCCTCAAGTCGGCGGGTGGGACAGATACGCAGTATTTT. The whole variable domain, remainder taken from reference TRBV5-4 and TRBJ2-3, is ETGVTQSPTHLIKTRGQQVTLRCSSQSGHNTVSWYQQALGQGPQFIFQYYREEENGRGNFPPRFSGLQFPNYSSELNVNALELDDSALYLCASSLKSAGGTDTQYFGPGTRLTVL.

The genes are TRBV5-4 and TRBJ2-1; 10 bases agree with TRBD2. J gave up 8 bases and V 2 bases, and 4 bases lay outside the gene matches. Germline lookup yields CDR1 SGHNT and CDR2 YYREEE (reference sequence). The CDR3 loop spans 14 amino acids. CDR3 region: CASSLGTSVDEQFF. CDR3 DNA sequence: TGTGCCAGCAGCTTAGGGACTAGCGTCGATGAGCAGTTCTTC.

The chain links TRBV5-1 to TRBJ1-1; maybe TRBD1 (6 bases). V lost 5 bases and J 1 base, leaving 9 bases between the germline ends. This CDR3 comprises 13 residues. Germline V lookup: CDR1 SGHRS, CDR2 YFSETQ. The DNA of the CDR3 is TGCGCCAGCAGTTCGACAGGGAACACTGAAGCTTTCTTT. It codes for CASSSTGNTEAFF.

The V and J genes are TRBV29-1 and TRBJ1-1, with a weak D call TRBD1 (5 bases). Germline loops: CDR1 SQVTM, CDR2 ANQGSEA. CDR3 length: 15 residues. Trimming stripped 1 base from V and 3 bases from J, with 15 bases between. The CDR3 is CSVEGQGGVDTEAFF. The CDR3 nucleotides read TGCAGCGTTGAAGGGCAAGGAGGGGTGGACACTGAAGCTTTCTTT.

This clone has a handful of counts. V is TRBV12-3 or TRBV12-4 and J is TRBJ2-3; 8 bases line up with TRBD1. The CDR3 is 12 residues long. V dropped 4 bases and J dropped 14; count of bases not matched to a gene: 8. CDR3 amino acids: CASSSRDRRPYF. For the CDR3, the DNA is TGTGCCAGCAGTTCCCGGGACAGGAGGCCGTATTTT.

The V and J genes are TRBV7-9 and TRBJ1-4; TRBD1 matches 9 bases. CDR1 and CDR2 (germline): SEHNR, FQNEAQ (reference sequence). The junction had 15 bases not matched to a gene; V was cut back by 2 bases and J by 8 bases. The CDR3 loop spans 18 amino acids. The CDR3 loop reads CASSLRLIPRQGEEKLFF. The CDR3 nucleotides are TGTGCCAGCAGCTTACGTCTAATTCCGCGACAGGGGGAAGAAAAACTGTTTTTT.

The chain couples TRBV15 to TRBJ1-4; no clear D gene. Deletions cut 3 bases from V and 3 bases from J, with 14 bases between. The CDR3 has 16 residues. CDR1 and CDR2 (germline): LNHNV, YYDKDF (reference sequence). CDR3 in amino acids: CATSSELTRPNEKLFF. CDR3 bases: TGTGCCACCAGCAGCGAATTGACACGTCCTAATGAAAAACTGTTTTTT.

The genes are TRBV19 and TRBJ2-5; possible D gene TRBD1, 6 bases. This CDR3 contains 14 residues. V was pared by 4 bases and J by 5 bases, with 14 bases between. Looked up from germline, CDR1 is LNHDA and CDR2 is SQIVND (reference sequence). The CDR3 sequence is CASSNQGRSETQYF. The CDR3 region has the DNA TGTGCCAGTAGTAATCAGGGGCGTTCGGAGACCCAGTACTTC.

V usage is TRBV28 and J usage is TRBJ2-3; 8 nucleotides align to TRBD2. The V gene end was trimmed by 5 bases and the J gene end by 6 bases; junction bases not matched to a gene: 13. Germline CDR1 MDHEN, CDR2 SYDVKM. This CDR3 has 16 amino acids. The CDR3 DNA follows: TGTGCCAGCAGTCCCGCGGGACTAGGGGAGGGGGATACGCAGTATTTT. This codes for CASSPAGLGEGDTQYF. The variable domain in full, with the rest retrieved from reference TRBV28 and TRBJ2-3, is DVKVTQSSRYLVKRTGEKVFLECVQDMDHENMFWYRQDPGLGLRLIYFSYDVKMKEKGDIPEGYSVSREKKERFSLILESASTNQTSMYLCASSPAGLGEGDTQYFGPGTRLTVL.

The rearrangement uses TRBV7-9 and TRBJ2-7; D is unclear. There are 16 residues in the CDR3. V lost 1 base, J lost 0 bases, and 13 bases lay in between. The germline V gene has CDR1 SEHNR and CDR2 FQNEAQ (reference sequence). CDR3 amino acids: CASSLEPLLSSYEQYV. Written as DNA, the CDR3 is TGTGCCAGCAGCTTAGAACCGCTCCTGAGCTCCTACGAGCAGTACGTC.

V usage is TRBV18 and J usage is TRBJ2-7; 9 bases agree with TRBD1. J was trimmed by 3 bases and V by 0 bases; bases with no gene match: 15. CDR1 KGHSH and CDR2 LQKENI come from the germline V gene. The CDR3 covers 19 residues. The CDR3 region is CASSPPQSVQGQGYYEQYV. The CDR3 DNA sequence: TGTGCCAGCTCACCACCACAATCTGTCCAGGGACAGGGATACTACGAGCAGTACGTC.